Each of the 29 T cell receptor beta chains below was sequenced from the same sample in a study of T cells in Graves' hyperthyroidism and ophthalmopathy. TCR beta CDR3 regions were amplified from RNA. Carried out on the TCR CDR3, a first-round RT-PCR used the HTBI primer set. TCRdb reprocessed the multiplex PCR reads with MiXCR, giving one entry per CDR3 protein. The sample consists of 500,000 to 650,000 distinct CDR3 sequences, 14% of them appearing once. Input material: blood. The receptors originated from a woman in her thirties or forties with Graves' hyperthyroidism.

This sequence joins TRBV20-1 and TRBJ2-7; 15 positions match TRBD2. Losses at the gene ends were 7 bases for V and 4 bases for J; bases not matched to a gene: 8. This CDR3 has 15 amino acids. Germline V gene data show CDR1 as DFQATT and CDR2 as SNEGSKA (reference sequence). Here the CDR3 DNA reads TGCAGTGTAACGGGACTAGCGGGAGGTGTATACGAGCAGTACTTC. Protein product: CSVTGLAGGVYEQYF.

In this sample, this clonotype turned up many times. The gene calls are TRBV12-3 or TRBV12-4 and TRBJ2-7; unclear D gene. This CDR3 has 14 residues. Trimming took off 6 bases at V and 2 bases at J, with 14 bases between the two ends. CDR3 sequence (DNA): TGTGCCAGCAGGGTAGGGTCGAGTCCCTACGAGCAGTACTTC. Translation gives CASRVGSSPYEQYF.

This clonotype was detected ten times or more. The chain carries TRBV2 and TRBJ2-7; maybe TRBD1 (5 bases). Trimming removed 5 bases from V and 3 bases from J, with 8 bases in between. The CDR3 is made up of 12 amino acids. In germline, CDR1 is SNHLY, CDR2 FYNNEI. CDR3 protein: CASSRQIYEQYF. The CDR3, as DNA: TGTGCCAGCAGTAGACAGATCTACGAGCAGTACTTC.

The chain uses TRBV5-4 and TRBJ1-2; D gene ambiguous. Trimming took off 2 bases at V and 5 bases at J, with 13 bases between the two ends. This CDR3 contains 14 residues. Germline V gene data show CDR1 as SGHNT and CDR2 as YYREEE (reference sequence). CDR3 in amino acids: CASSFEVGKYGYTF. For the CDR3, the DNA is TGTGCCAGCAGCTTCGAGGTGGGGAAATATGGCTACACCTTC.

Here the CDR3 reads CAISESLGLATTDTQYF. The CDR3 DNA follows: TGTGCCATCAGTGAGTCCCTAGGACTAGCGACCACAGATACGCAGTATTTT. The V gene is TRBV10-3, the J gene TRBJ2-3, with 9 bases fitting TRBD2. Germline V gives CDR1 ENHRY, CDR2 SYGVKD. Losses at the gene ends were 0 bases for V and 2 bases for J; bases not matched to a gene: 6. This CDR3 comprises 17 residues.

This clonotype was seen a few times. The chain is built from TRBV27 and TRBJ1-3; D is uncertain. Germline V gene sequence: CDR1 MNHEY, CDR2 SMNVEV (reference sequence). V lost 4 bases to trimming and J lost 0 bases, with 7 bases between them. This CDR3 has 14 amino acids. CDR3 amino acids: CASSSAGSGNTIYF. DNA of the CDR3: TGTGCCAGCAGTTCAGCTGGCTCTGGAAACACCATATATTTT.

The CDR3 sequence: CASSRTSGNPDTQYF. The CDR3 bases are TGTGCCAGTAGTCGGACTAGCGGGAACCCAGATACGCAGTATTTT. The chain carries TRBV19 and TRBJ2-3; TRBD2 agrees at 12 bases. The germline gives CDR1 LNHDA, CDR2 SQIVND (reference sequence). This CDR3 is 15 amino acids long. With 5 bases clipped from V and 4 bases from J, the junction kept 4 bases outside the gene matches.

This clonotype was seen a handful of times. Compared with germline, one end of the junction differs, possibly owing to a read error. The chain uses TRBV9 and TRBJ1-3; possible D gene TRBD1, 5 bases. This CDR3 is 17 amino acids long. Germline CDR1 SGDLS, CDR2 YYNGEE. CDR3 nucleotides: TGTGCCAGCAGCGTAGGGGGCGACCGCTACTCTGGAAACACCACATATTTT. It translates to CASSVGGDRYSGNTTYF.

The gene calls are TRBV15 and TRBJ2-1, with D possibly being TRBD1 (6 bases). Germline V lookup: CDR1 LNHNV, CDR2 YYDKDF (reference sequence). The CDR3 extends over 16 amino acids. Trimming removed 0 bases at V and 0 bases at J, with 9 bases between. CDR3 loop: CATSRDGGGSYNEQFF. The CDR3, as DNA: TGTGCCACCAGCAGAGATGGGGGCGGCTCCTACAATGAGCAGTTCTTC.

This clonotype was seen ten or more times. The chain is built from TRBV6-1 and TRBJ2-3; D is uncertain. V dropped 5 bases and J dropped 5 bases, with 14 bases sitting between them. CDR1 and CDR2 from the germline V gene are MNHNS and SASEGT. The CDR3 sequence is 14 residues long. The chain's CDR3 is CASSPSNSLDTQYF. The DNA of the CDR3 is TGTGCCAGCAGTCCCTCGAACAGCCTAGATACGCAGTATTTT.

About this clonotype: A read error may be the cause here, since a much bigger clone is one base away. The V call is TRBV28, the J call TRBJ2-2, with TRBD1 identical over 9 bases. After removal of 5 bases from V and 2 bases from J, the junction contained 9 bases not matched to a gene. This CDR3 is 17 amino acids long. The germline V gene has CDR1 MDHEN and CDR2 SYDVKM. The CDR3 reads CASSHPRDRVNTGELFF. The CDR3 region has the DNA TGTGCCAGCAGTCACCCTAGGGACAGGGTTAACACCGGGGAGCTGTTTTTT.

The table lists this clonotype with many counts. V usage is TRBV2 and J usage is TRBJ2-1; possible D gene TRBD2, 5 bases. Germline assignment: CDR1 SNHLY and CDR2 FYNNEI. Trimming pared 2 bases from V and 10 bases from J, leaving 18 bases between. The CDR3 contains 15 residues. CDR3 coding DNA: TGTGCCAGCAGTGAATTTGCGGGCCCCCTCGGGGAGCAGTTCTTC. Translated, it gives CASSEFAGPLGEQFF.

This clonotype has at least ten counts. An end of the junction does not agree with germline; a read error may underlie this. The V and J genes are TRBV5-1 and TRBJ2-5, with TRBD1 matching over 7 bases. Germline lookup yields CDR1 SGHRS and CDR2 YFSETQ. The CDR3 length is 14 residues. CDR3 nucleotides: TGTGCCAGCAGCCTGGGACAGTACCAAGAGACCCAGTACTTC. Amino acids: CASSLGQYQETQYF.

This clonotype was counted many times. The chain has TRBV5-1 and TRBJ1-1, with unresolved D. Germline CDR1 reads SGHRS; CDR2 reads YFSETQ. V lost 0 bases, J lost 3 bases, and 15 bases lay in between. The CDR3 consists of 16 residues. The CDR3 is CASSLGTGGFDTEAFF. The CDR3 nucleotides read TGCGCCAGCAGCTTGGGGACGGGAGGGTTCGACACTGAAGCTTTCTTT.

In its sample, this clonotype was seen many times. This chain connects TRBV2 to TRBJ2-5; D perhaps matches TRBD2 (6 bases). Deletions cut 3 bases from V and 2 bases from J, with 16 bases between. Germline CDR1 SNHLY, CDR2 FYNNEI. CDR3 length: 16 amino acids. The CDR3 region has the DNA TGTGCCAGCAGTGACCCACCGACTAGAGGACAAGAGACCCAGTACTTC. This sequence encodes CASSDPPTRGQETQYF.

This clonotype was picked up many times. The rearrangement joins TRBV3-1 to TRBJ1-1; TRBD1 is a possible D gene (6 bases). The CDR3 covers 14 residues. CDR1 LGHDT and CDR2 YNNKEL come from the germline V gene (reference sequence). Trimming cost V 3 bases and J 1 base, with 9 bases left between them. In nucleotides, the CDR3 is TGTGCCAGCAGCCAGGACAGTTCGAACACTGAAGCTTTCTTT. It specifies CASSQDSSNTEAFF.

The table lists this clonotype with many counts. This chain connects TRBV10-2 to TRBJ2-7; TRBD1 matches at 10 bases. Germline trimming cut 3 bases from V and 7 bases from J; bases unmatched to any gene: 6. The CDR3 consists of 14 residues. The V gene's germline CDR1 is WSHSY and CDR2 SAAADI. The CDR3 reads CASSELGQGREQYF. DNA of the CDR3: TGCGCCAGCAGTGAATTGGGACAGGGGCGGGAGCAGTACTTC.

This clonotype was seen repeatedly, ten times or more. V usage is TRBV15 and J usage is TRBJ2-7; 8 bases are a match to TRBD1. Germline V gene sequence: CDR1 LNHNV, CDR2 YYDKDF (reference sequence). The ends lost 4 bases at V and 4 bases at J; junction bases unmatched: 3. This CDR3 spans 13 amino acids. CDR3 protein: CATSKDRGYEQYF. The CDR3 DNA reads TGTGCCACCAGCAAAGACAGGGGTTACGAGCAGTACTTC.

This rearrangement joins TRBV4-1 to TRBJ2-7; D tentatively reads TRBD1 or TRBD2 (5 bases each). Trimming removed 0 bases at V and 2 bases at J, with 14 bases between. The CDR3 is 16 amino acids. The germline gives CDR1 MGHRA, CDR2 YSYEKL. The CDR3 here is CASSQDDSWGTYEQYF. The DNA of the CDR3 is TGCGCCAGCAGCCAAGATGACAGCTGGGGGACCTACGAGCAGTACTTC.

The chain links TRBV29-1 to TRBJ1-2; D remains ambiguous. Looked up from germline, CDR1 is SQVTM and CDR2 is ANQGSEA. V lost 4 bases, J lost 1 base, and 13 bases lay in between. CDR3 length: 14 residues. In DNA, the CDR3 is TGCAGCGTTGGAGGAAGGGAAAATAACTATGGCTACACCTTC. Encoded protein: CSVGGRENNYGYTF.

This clonotype has at least ten counts. V and J are TRBV27 and TRBJ2-2; D remains unclear. In germline, CDR1 is MNHEY, CDR2 SMNVEV (reference sequence). This CDR3 contains 12 residues. V lost 3 bases to trimming and J lost 6 bases, with 5 bases between them. Here the CDR3 reads CASSFLAGELFF. The CDR3 DNA reads as TGTGCCAGCAGTTTCCTAGCCGGGGAGCTGTTTTTT.

The sample holds many counts of this clonotype. This chain connects TRBV27 to TRBJ2-7; D gene uncertain. The germline V gene encodes CDR1 MNHEY and CDR2 SMNVEV (reference sequence). The CDR3 spans 11 residues. Trimming cost V 8 bases and J 6 bases, with 11 bases left between them. CDR3 in amino acids: CASPAVGEQYF. CDR3 sequence (DNA): TGTGCCAGCCCCGCCGTAGGCGAGCAGTACTTC.

The table lists this clonotype with many counts. V gene TRBV10-2 combines with J gene TRBJ2-5; TRBD1 matches at 7 bases. V was pared by 7 bases and J by 4 bases, with 6 bases of the junction left unmatched. The CDR3 has 13 amino acids. Germline V gene sequence: CDR1 WSHSY, CDR2 SAAADI. The CDR3 nucleotides read TGCGCCAGCACCCCGACAGGGAGAGAGACCCAGTACTTC. Its protein is CASTPTGRETQYF.

There are many counts of this clonotype. This chain uses TRBV11-2 with TRBJ2-7; 10 bases map to TRBD2. Germline V gene sequence: CDR1 SGHAT, CDR2 FQNNGV. The J segment lost 3 bases and the V segment lost 6 bases, leaving 8 bases of the junction unmatched. The CDR3 length is 15 residues. The CDR3 bases are TGTGCCAGCAGTTTTGGGCTAGCGGGAGACTACGAGCAGTACTTC. This translates into CASSFGLAGDYEQYF. Full variable domain (missing parts from reference TRBV11-2 and TRBJ2-7): EAGVAQSPRYKIIEKRQSVAFWCNPISGHATLYWYQQILGQGPKLLIQFQNNGVVDDSQLPKDRFSAERLKGVDSTLKIQPAKLEDSAVYLCASSFGLAGDYEQYFGPGTRLTVT.

Many counts were recorded for this clonotype. V gene TRBV12-5 combines with J gene TRBJ2-5; D call uncertain. Deletions cut 7 bases from V and 5 bases from J, with 20 bases between. CDR3 size: 15 residues. Germline lookup yields CDR1 LGHNT and CDR2 FRNRAP. The CDR3 is CASALGELTEETQYF. CDR3 bases: TGTGCTAGTGCCCTTGGGGAACTAACTGAGGAGACCCAGTACTTC.

This clonotype was picked up many times. V is TRBV5-1 and J is TRBJ2-5; 8 bases are shared with TRBD2. V dropped 0 bases and J dropped 2; count of bases not matched to a gene: 6. This CDR3 is 16 amino acids long. Germline V gives CDR1 SGHRS, CDR2 YFSETQ. The CDR3 region has the DNA TGCGCCAGCAGCTTGGCAAGCGGGAGCGGTCAAGAGACCCAGTACTTC. This gives the protein CASSLASGSGQETQYF.

This clonotype has ten or more counts. This chain links TRBV2 with TRBJ2-1, with TRBD2 matching 12 bases. CDR1 is SNHLY, CDR2 FYNNEI, per germline. This CDR3 region has 16 residues. V lost 8 bases and J lost 7; bases outside the gene matches: 12. The chain's CDR3 is CASARTGLAGTNEQFF. The DNA for the CDR3 is TGTGCCAGCGCACGTACTGGACTAGCGGGAACGAATGAGCAGTTCTTC.

This clonotype has ten or more counts. This chain joins TRBV15 and TRBJ1-2; 7 nucleotides match TRBD1. After removal of 6 bases from V and 6 bases from J, the junction contained 10 bases not matched to a gene. The germline V gene encodes CDR1 LNHNV and CDR2 YYDKDF (reference sequence). The CDR3 extends over 14 amino acids. The CDR3 sequence is CATSTKQGIDGYTF. In DNA, the CDR3 is TGTGCCACCAGTACAAAACAGGGGATCGATGGCTACACCTTC.

This clonotype was detected many times. The gene calls are TRBV27 and TRBJ1-1; D uncertain. The CDR3 extends over 13 amino acids. V was pared by 6 bases and J by 4 bases, with 12 bases between. Germline lookup yields CDR1 MNHEY and CDR2 SMNVEV (reference sequence). The CDR3 is CASSHGPGTEAFF. The CDR3 nucleotides are TGTGCCAGCAGCCACGGCCCGGGCACTGAAGCTTTCTTT.